The clone carrying this T cell receptor beta chain was seen more than once but under ten times. These data belong to a study of blood T cell repertoires in COVID-19. TCRdb's table, derived via immunoSEQ multiplex PCR, lists solely in-frame clones and lacks some. Here the sample spans roughly 50,000 clones, 90% to 95% being singletons. The sample consisted of peripheral blood. The receptor's source is a man aged 45-65 years with acute or convalescent COVID-19.

Here the CDR3 DNA reads TGTGCCAGCAGGGCCAGAGGACAGGGGAATCAGCCCCAGCATTTT. This sequence encodes CASRARGQGNQPQHF. The rearrangement links TRBV2 to TRBJ1-5; 9 bases match TRBD1. The germline V gene encodes CDR1 SNHLY and CDR2 FYNNEI. V shed 6 bases, J shed 4 bases, and the junction held 7 bases outside the gene matches. The CDR3 contains 15 residues.